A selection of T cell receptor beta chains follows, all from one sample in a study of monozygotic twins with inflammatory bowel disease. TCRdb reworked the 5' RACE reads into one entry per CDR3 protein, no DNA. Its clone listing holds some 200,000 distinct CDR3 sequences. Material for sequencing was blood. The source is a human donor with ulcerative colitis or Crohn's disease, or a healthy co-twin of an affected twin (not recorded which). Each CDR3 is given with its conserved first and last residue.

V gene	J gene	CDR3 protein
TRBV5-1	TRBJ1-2	CASSLDPAYYGYTF
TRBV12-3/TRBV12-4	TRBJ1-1	CASSLIQGGTEAFF
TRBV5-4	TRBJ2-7	CASSPGGTAGLIYEQYF
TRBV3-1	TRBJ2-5	CASSRLAGEGETQYF
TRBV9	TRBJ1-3	CASSAQPSSGNTIYF
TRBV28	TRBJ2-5	CASARPGETQYF
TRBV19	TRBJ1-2	CASRRGYGYTF
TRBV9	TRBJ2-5	CASSALRGGDGTQYF
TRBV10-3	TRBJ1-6	CAIRGQVRDNSPLHF
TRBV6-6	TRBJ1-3	CASAQGFSGNTIYF
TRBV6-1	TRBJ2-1	CASSDGTGDYNEQFF
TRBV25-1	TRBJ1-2	CASSRGQGSYGYTF
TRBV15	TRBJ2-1	CATSRGGQGHNEQFF
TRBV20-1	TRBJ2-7	CSVRQGAYEQYF
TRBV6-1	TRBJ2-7	CASSEGPALSYEQYF
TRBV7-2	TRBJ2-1	CASSVNTGRGGNEQFF
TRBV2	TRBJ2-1	CASNLASYNEQFF
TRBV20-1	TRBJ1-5	CSARRGEQPQHF
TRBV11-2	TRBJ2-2	CASSRVETNTGELFF
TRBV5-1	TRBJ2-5	CASSGGLEQETQYF
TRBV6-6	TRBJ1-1	CASTGQGSTAFF
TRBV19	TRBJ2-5	CASSSGTSGGLLGKTQYF
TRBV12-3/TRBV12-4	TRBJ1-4	CASRRSSTNEKLFF
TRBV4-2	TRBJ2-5	CASSRIITSGGFPETQYF
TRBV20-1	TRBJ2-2	CSAYQTGHTGELFF
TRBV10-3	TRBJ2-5	CAISPGGGETQYF
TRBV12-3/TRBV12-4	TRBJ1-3	CASSRASSGNTIYF
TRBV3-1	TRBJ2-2	CASNRQGSAGELFF
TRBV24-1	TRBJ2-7	CATSVKGRDYEQYF
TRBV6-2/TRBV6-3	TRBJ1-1	CASTPRQINTEAFF
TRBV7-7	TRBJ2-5	CASSSDSQETQYF
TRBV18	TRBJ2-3	CASSPNRVGVTQYF